This entry is about one TCR beta chain. The antigen remains unidentified. The data were taken from a study of cytomegalovirus exposure and HLA in healthy donors. Study-level points and caveats: In vitro data verified a few CMV-associated chains as specific for CMV antigens.

The donors were members of the roughly 120-subject validation cohort (separate from the approximately 730-subject first cohort). V gave up 2 bases and J gave up 6 bases, with 8 bases separating them. The CDR3 has 12 amino acids. Germline loops: CDR1 LNHNV, CDR2 YYDKDF (reference sequence). Profiling relied on immunoSEQ multiplex PCR, and the TCRdb table lists in-frame clones only, not all of them. The sample lists approximately 160,000 clones, roughly 90% occurring once. Source material: PBMCs. The clonotype originates from a woman aged 18-29 years in good health and CMV-seropositive. V and J are TRBV15 and TRBJ2-7; D might be TRBD2 (5 bases). The CDR3 reads CATSRLGAEQYF. In nucleotides, the CDR3 is TGTGCCACCAGCAGATTGGGAGCCGAGCAGTACTTC.